Presented here are 3 T cell receptor beta chains from one specimen sequenced in a study of blood T cell repertoires in COVID-19. The data were produced by immunoSEQ multiplex PCR, yet TCRdb's version contains in-frame clones alone and is incomplete. The table lists around 200,000 clones, approximately 81% of them singletons. The sequenced sample was peripheral blood. These receptors were taken from a woman at least 80 years old with active or convalescent COVID-19.

The rearrangement uses TRBV27 and TRBJ2-1; 11 positions match TRBD2. The junction had 3 bases not matched to a gene; V was cut back by 5 bases and J by 3 bases. This CDR3 comprises 15 residues. Germline V CDR1 and CDR2: MNHEY, SMNVEV (reference sequence). The CDR3 bases are TGTGCCAGCAGTCGACTAGCGGGGTTCTACAATGAGCAGTTCTTC. This encodes CASSRLAGFYNEQFF.

The DNA for the CDR3 is TGTGCCAGCAGCGTAGACGCAGGACTAGATGGAGATACGCAGTATTTT. It is translated as CASSVDAGLDGDTQYF. The chain employs TRBV9 and TRBJ2-3; 7 nucleotides line up with TRBD2. The J segment lost 5 bases and the V segment lost 0 bases, leaving 9 bases of the junction unmatched. The CDR3 is 16 residues long. Germline V lookup: CDR1 SGDLS, CDR2 YYNGEE.

The rearrangement joins TRBV5-1 to TRBJ2-2, with 7 nucleotides matching TRBD1. The CDR3 consists of 15 residues. V lost 4 bases to trimming and J lost 5 bases; unmatched junction nucleotides: 8. CDR1 SGHRS and CDR2 YFSETQ come from the germline V gene. CDR3 sequence: CASSTDRVRTGELFF. In nucleotides, the CDR3 is TGCGCCAGCAGCACCGACAGGGTGCGGACCGGGGAGCTGTTTTTT.